A single T cell receptor (beta chain) is shown here with its context. These data belong to a study of blood T cell repertoires in COVID-19. Study in general: Spain, Italy and the United States supplied samples that represented acute and convalescent COVID-19.

Study members were between roughly 18 and 90 years old and lived in 24 US regions. The assay was immunoSEQ multiplex PCR, and TCRdb's table has in-frame clones only and misses some. The table records about 140,000 clones, more than 75% of them present only once. The sample comprised PBMCs or T cells enriched from blood (not recorded which). The receptor was derived from a woman aged 45-60 years who had recovered from COVID-19.

CDR3 in amino acids: CAWSVVGGQPQHF. The CDR3, as DNA: TGTGCCTGGAGTGTAGTGGGGGGGCAGCCCCAGCATTTT. J is TRBJ1-5 and V is TRBV30, with D perhaps TRBD1 (5 bases). CDR3 size: 13 residues. V lost 0 bases to trimming and J lost 7 bases, with 10 bases between them. Germline V lookup: CDR1 GTSNPN, CDR2 SVGIG (reference sequence).